A selection of T cell receptor beta chains follows, all from one sample in a study of T cell responses to AZD1222 COVID-19 vaccine. Using immunoSEQ multiplex PCR, the repertoire was profiled, and TCRdb retains in-frame clones only, with some absent. The table lists about 93,000 clones, around 86% of them singletons. Source: peripheral blood, taken on day 0 of AZD1222 vaccination. The origin of the receptors is an adult in good health. The CDR3 runs from the conserved cysteine through the conserved F or W. Fields, in order: J gene, clone size, V gene, D gene, CDR3 protein, CDR3 DNA. D genes are given only for firm matches. Rows give clone size only sometimes, using once, few, many, or a class for an expanded clone.

TRBJ2-7,.,TRBV21-1,.,CASTQAVIGYEQYF,TGTGCCAGCACCCAAGCCGTCATCGGCTACGAGCAGTACTTC
TRBJ1-2,.,TRBV5-1,.,CASSTGTQPNYGYTF,TGCGCCAGCAGCACCGGAACCCAGCCCAACTATGGCTACACCTTC
TRBJ1-5,.,TRBV2,.,CASSERQNQPQHF,TGTGCCAGCAGTGAAAGACAGAATCAGCCCCAGCATTTT
TRBJ2-2,few,TRBV7-5,.,CVRSFEGGELFF,TGTGTCAGAAGCTTTGAAGGAGGGGAGCTGTTTTTT
TRBJ2-7,.,TRBV10-3,TRBD2,CAISEPLTSGSYEQYF,TGTGCCATCAGTGAGCCCCTGACTAGCGGGAGCTACGAGCAGTACTTC
TRBJ1-2,.,TRBV28,.,CASSLLRAGGYTF,TGTGCCAGCAGTTTACTCAGGGCTGGTGGCTACACCTTC
TRBJ1-1,.,TRBV10-3,TRBD1,CAISDQDRADTEAFF,TGTGCCATCAGTGACCAGGACAGGGCGGACACTGAAGCTTTCTTT
TRBJ2-7,.,TRBV6-2/TRBV6-3,.,CASSYSVEASYEQYF,TGTGCCAGCAGTTACTCCGTTGAGGCCTCCTACGAGCAGTACTTC
TRBJ2-2,.,TRBV10-1,.,CASSERTENTGELFF,TGCGCCAGCAGTGAGAGGACCGAGAACACCGGGGAGCTGTTTTTT
TRBJ1-5,.,TRBV28,TRBD1,CASSPRDRGREQPQHF,TGTGCCAGCAGCCCCCGGGACAGGGGCCGGGAACAGCCCCAGCATTTT
TRBJ2-5,.,TRBV6-5,.,CASSYSSTQETQYF,TGTGCCAGCAGTTACTCGAGTACCCAAGAGACCCAGTACTTC
TRBJ1-2,few,TRBV10-1,.,CASSPSGNYGYTF,TGCGCCAGCAGTCCCTCCGGGAACTATGGCTACACCTTC
TRBJ1-2,.,TRBV7-8,TRBD1,CASSGRGTQYGYTF,TGTGCCAGCAGCGGCAGGGGGACCCAGTATGGCTACACCTTC
TRBJ1-5,few,TRBV18,.,CASSPSDLSNNQPQHF,TGTGCCAGCTCACCTTCTGACTTATCCAACAATCAGCCCCAGCATTTT
TRBJ2-7,.,TRBV7-2,.,CASSLDGKRSSYEQYF,TGTGCCAGCAGCTTAGACGGGAAGCGGAGCTCCTACGAGCAGTACTTC